The TCR beta chain described here comes from a study of CD8 T cells in Susac syndrome. Notes on the study in general: The study's TCR sequencing and HLA analysis covered a relatively small number of individuals, and the study acknowledged this.

This clonotype was observed a single time. Antigen unknown. Sequencing of TCR beta drew on CD8+ and CD4+ T cells from blood. TEMRA cells underwent FACS enrichment and CD8+ and CD4+ T cells underwent negative isolation. It was with random hexamers that roughly 0.5 to 1 ug RNA was reverse transcribed. TCRdb reprocessed the immunoSEQ multiplex PCR reads with MiXCR, giving one entry per CDR3 protein. The sample consists of 400,000 or so distinct CDR3 sequences, approximately 85% of them appearing once. This receptor was taken from a human donor with multiple sclerosis. The sample was CD8+ T cells from PBMCs.

The CDR3 spells CASSYDSGGAKTEAFF. CDR3 bases: TGTGCCAGCAGTTACGACTCAGGGGGCGCGAAAACTGAAGCTTTCTTT. This chain joins TRBV6-5 and TRBJ1-1; 8 bases align to TRBD1. This CDR3 is 16 amino acids long. The V segment lost 2 bases and the J segment 5 bases; nucleotides outside the gene matches: 10. Germline V CDR1 and CDR2: MNHEY, SVGAGI.